This T cell receptor (beta chain) was found in a study of blood T cells in healthy people across ages. CDR3 length: 18 residues. In germline, CDR1 is MNHEY, CDR2 SMNVEV (reference sequence). The V segment lost 4 bases and the J segment 5 bases; nucleotides outside the gene matches: 18. This clonotype was seen many times. Primers used in a second PCR of about 7 to 12 cycles were a sample-barcoded 5' primer and a J-beta primer mix. From the 5' RACE reads, TCRdb called clonotypes with MiXCR, one entry per CDR3 protein. The data show about a million distinct CDR3 sequences, with about 51% seen just once and around 21% held by the top ten.

The sequence derives from a woman aged 55-69 years in good health. Specimen: blood. This chain connects TRBV27 to TRBJ2-5; 8 bases map to TRBD1. The CDR3 nucleotides read TGTGCCAGCAGTTCGCTAGAGGGGGGTACAGGGGGTATCGAGACCCAGTACTTC. Protein: CASSSLEGGTGGIETQYF.